This T cell receptor beta chain was sequenced in a study of shared clonotypes between healthy human individuals. Study observations and caveats: Estimated clonotype richness was generally higher in naive than memory subsets.

In the case of this clone: Its antigen is still unknown.

CD45RO-negative, CCR7-positively selected cells formed the naive CD8 fraction, excluding terminally differentiated effector memory CD45RA+ cells. Every one of the donors was a Caucasian adult that lived in Nashville, Tennessee. TCRdb keeps only in-frame clones here, not all; method: immunoSEQ multiplex PCR. The data show around 2,100,000 clones, with less than 95% seen just once and around 1.2% held by the top ten. CDR1 SGHDN and CDR2 FVKESK come from the germline V gene. Trimming shortened V by 6 bases and J by 7 bases, and 15 bases separated the two germline ends. The CDR3 loop spans 13 amino acids.

The source is a man aged 18 to 30 in good health. The chain is built from TRBV14 and TRBJ1-1, with D possibly TRBD1 on 6 matching bases. Sequences were obtained from naive CD8+ T cells sorted from blood. CDR3 loop: CASRDTGTLEAFF. CDR3 DNA: TGTGCCAGCAGAGATACCGGGACACTTGAAGCTTTCTTT.